What follows describes a single TCR beta chain. This sample is part of a study of shared T cell receptors in the human thymus. Generated by immunoSEQ multiplex PCR, the TCRdb table keeps only in-frame clones and is missing some. Of fewer than 700,000 clones in the sample, approximately 87% were seen once. A further study also used this sample, focusing on human thymus T cells. That source adds: The source of the thymus tissue was resections taken during corrective heart surgery. Across thymic and blood repertoires, the usage of V and J genes appeared to be biased. Unrelated individuals had highly overlapping thymic repertoires, as reported in related research.

This clonotype was obtained from a boy less than two years old with a congenital heart defect. The sample consisted of thymocytes.

Written as DNA, the CDR3 is TGTGCCAGCAGCTTAGCCTCCCCCCCCGCGGGGCTTAGCACAGATACGCAGTATTTT. Translating it yields CASSLASPPAGLSTDTQYF. V is TRBV11-2 and J is TRBJ2-3; a weak D match, TRBD2 (6 bases). The CDR3 length is 19 residues. Germline-derived CDR1 and CDR2 are SGHAT and FQNNGV. The V end lost 1 base, the J end lost 0 bases, and 20 bases lay between the germline ends.